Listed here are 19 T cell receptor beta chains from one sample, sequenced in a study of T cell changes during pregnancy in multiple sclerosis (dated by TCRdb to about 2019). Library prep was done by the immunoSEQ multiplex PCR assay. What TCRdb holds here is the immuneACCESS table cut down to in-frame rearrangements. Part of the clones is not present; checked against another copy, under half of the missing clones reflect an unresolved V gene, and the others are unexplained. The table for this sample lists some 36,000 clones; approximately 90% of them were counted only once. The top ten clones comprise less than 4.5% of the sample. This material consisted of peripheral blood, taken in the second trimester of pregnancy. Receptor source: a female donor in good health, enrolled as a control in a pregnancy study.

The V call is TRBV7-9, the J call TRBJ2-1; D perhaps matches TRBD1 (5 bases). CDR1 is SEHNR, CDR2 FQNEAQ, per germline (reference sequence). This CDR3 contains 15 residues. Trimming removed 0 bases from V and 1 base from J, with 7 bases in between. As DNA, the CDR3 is TGTGCCAGCAGCTTAGCCAGGGTTTCCTACAATGAGCAGTTCTTC. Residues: CASSLARVSYNEQFF.

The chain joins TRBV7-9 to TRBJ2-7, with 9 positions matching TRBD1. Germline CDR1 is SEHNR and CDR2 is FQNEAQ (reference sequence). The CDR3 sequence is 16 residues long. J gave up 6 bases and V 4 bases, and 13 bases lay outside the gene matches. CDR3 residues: CASSSTDQDRGTEQYF. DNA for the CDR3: TGTGCCAGCAGCTCCACTGATCAGGACAGGGGAACCGAGCAGTACTTC.

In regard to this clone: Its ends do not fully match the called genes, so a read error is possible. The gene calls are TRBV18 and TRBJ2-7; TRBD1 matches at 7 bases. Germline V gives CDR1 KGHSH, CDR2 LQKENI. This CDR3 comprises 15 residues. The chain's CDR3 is CASSPRTGPLYEQYF. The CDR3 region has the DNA TGTGCCAGCTCCCCACGGACAGGACCTTTGTACGAGCAGTACTTC.

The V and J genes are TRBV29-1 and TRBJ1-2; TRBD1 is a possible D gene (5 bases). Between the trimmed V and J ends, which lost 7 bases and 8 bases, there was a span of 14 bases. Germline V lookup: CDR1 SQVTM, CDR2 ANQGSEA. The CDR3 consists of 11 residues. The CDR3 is CSGSRVNGYTF. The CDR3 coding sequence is TGCAGCGGATCCAGGGTTAACGGCTACACCTTC. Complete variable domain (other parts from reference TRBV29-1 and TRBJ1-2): SAVISQKPSRDICQRGTSLTIQCQVDSQVTMMFWYRQQPGQSLTLIATANQGSEATYESGFVIDKFPISRPNLTFSTLTVSNMSPEDSSIYLCSGSRVNGYTFGSGTRLTVV.

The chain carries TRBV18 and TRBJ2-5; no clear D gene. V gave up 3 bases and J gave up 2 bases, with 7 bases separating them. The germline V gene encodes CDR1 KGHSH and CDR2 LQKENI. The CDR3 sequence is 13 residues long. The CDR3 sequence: CASSPGQQETQYF. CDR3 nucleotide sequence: TGTGCCAGCTCACCTGGGCAGCAAGAGACCCAGTACTTC.

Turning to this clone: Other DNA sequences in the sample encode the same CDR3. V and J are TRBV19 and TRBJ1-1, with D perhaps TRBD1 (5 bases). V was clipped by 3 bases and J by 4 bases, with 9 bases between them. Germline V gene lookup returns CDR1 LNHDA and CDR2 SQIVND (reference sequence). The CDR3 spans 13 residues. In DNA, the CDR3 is TGTGCCAGTAGTATTGGTAGGGGCACTGAAGCTTTCTTT. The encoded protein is CASSIGRGTEAFF.

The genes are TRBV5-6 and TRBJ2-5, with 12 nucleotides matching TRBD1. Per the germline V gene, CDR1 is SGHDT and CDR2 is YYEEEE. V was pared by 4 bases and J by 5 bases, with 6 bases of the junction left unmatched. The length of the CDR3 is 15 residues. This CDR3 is CASSPIGTGGETQYF. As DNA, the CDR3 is TGTGCCAGCAGCCCCATTGGGACAGGGGGCGAGACCCAGTACTTC.

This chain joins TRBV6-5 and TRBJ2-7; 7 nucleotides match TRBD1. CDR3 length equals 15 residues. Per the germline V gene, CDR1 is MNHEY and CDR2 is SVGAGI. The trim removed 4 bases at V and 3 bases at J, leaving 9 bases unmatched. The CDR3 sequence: CASSSPTGPSYEQYF. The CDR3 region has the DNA TGTGCCAGCAGTTCCCCGACAGGGCCAAGCTACGAGCAGTACTTC.

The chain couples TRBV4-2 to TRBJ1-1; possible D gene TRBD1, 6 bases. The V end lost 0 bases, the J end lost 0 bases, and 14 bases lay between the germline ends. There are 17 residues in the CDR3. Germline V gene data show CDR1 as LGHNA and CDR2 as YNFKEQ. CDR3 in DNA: TGTGCCAGCAGCCAAGAGGGGGCGAGGGGGATGAACACTGAAGCTTTCTTT. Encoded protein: CASSQEGARGMNTEAFF.

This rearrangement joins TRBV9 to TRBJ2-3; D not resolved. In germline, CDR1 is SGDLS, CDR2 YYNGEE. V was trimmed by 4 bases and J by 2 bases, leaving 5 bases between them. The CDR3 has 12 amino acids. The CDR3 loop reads CASSSHTDTQYF. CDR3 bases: TGTGCCAGCAGCTCACACACAGATACGCAGTATTTT.

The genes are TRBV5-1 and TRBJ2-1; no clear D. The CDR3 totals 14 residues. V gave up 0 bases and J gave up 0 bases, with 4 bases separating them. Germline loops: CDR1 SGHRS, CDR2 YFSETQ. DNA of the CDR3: TGCGCCAGCAGCTTGGAGAGCTCCTACAATGAGCAGTTCTTC. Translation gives CASSLESSYNEQFF.

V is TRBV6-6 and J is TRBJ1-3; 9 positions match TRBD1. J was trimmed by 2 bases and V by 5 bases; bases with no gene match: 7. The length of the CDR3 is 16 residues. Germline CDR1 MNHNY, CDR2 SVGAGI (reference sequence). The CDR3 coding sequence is TGTGCCAGCAGTAACCACGGACAGGGGACTGGAAACACCATATATTTT. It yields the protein CASSNHGQGTGNTIYF.

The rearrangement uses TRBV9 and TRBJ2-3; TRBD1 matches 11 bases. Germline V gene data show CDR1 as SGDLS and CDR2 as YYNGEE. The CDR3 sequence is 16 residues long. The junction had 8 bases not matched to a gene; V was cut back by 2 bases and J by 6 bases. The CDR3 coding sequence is TGTGCCAGCAGCGTGTACGGACAGGGGGCGGCGGATACGCAGTATTTT. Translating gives CASSVYGQGAADTQYF.

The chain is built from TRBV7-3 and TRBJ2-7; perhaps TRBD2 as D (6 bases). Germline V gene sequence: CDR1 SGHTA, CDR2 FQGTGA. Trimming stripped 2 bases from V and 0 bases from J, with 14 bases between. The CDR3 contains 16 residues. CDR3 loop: CASSLLGGTNSYEQYF. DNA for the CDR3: TGTGCCAGCAGCTTACTCGGCGGGACCAACTCCTACGAGCAGTACTTC.

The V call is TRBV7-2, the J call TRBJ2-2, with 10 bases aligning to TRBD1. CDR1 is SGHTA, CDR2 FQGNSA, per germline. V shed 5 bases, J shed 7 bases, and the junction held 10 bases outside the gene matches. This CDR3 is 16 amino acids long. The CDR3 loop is CASSLGTGARGGELFF. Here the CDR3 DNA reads TGTGCCAGCAGCCTCGGGACAGGGGCCCGAGGCGGGGAGCTGTTTTTT.

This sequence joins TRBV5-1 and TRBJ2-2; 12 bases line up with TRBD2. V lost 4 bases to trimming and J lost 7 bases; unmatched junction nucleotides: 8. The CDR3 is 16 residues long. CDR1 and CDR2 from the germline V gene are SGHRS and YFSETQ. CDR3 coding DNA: TGCGCCAGCAGCAACAGACTAGCGGGAGTAGGCGGGGAGCTGTTTTTT. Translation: CASSNRLAGVGGELFF. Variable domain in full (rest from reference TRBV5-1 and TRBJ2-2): KAGVTQTPRYLIKTRGQQVTLSCSPISGHRSVSWYQQTPGQGLQFLFEYFSETQRNKGNFPGRFSGRQFSNSRSEMNVSTLELGDSALYLCASSNRLAGVGGELFFGEGSRLTVL.

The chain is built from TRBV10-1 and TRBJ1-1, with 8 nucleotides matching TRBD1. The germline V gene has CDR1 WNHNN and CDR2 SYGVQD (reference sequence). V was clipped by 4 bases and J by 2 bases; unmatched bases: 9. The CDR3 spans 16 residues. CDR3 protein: CASSAGRQGRNTEAFF. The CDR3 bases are TGCGCCAGCAGTGCGGGGAGACAGGGGAGAAACACTGAAGCTTTCTTT.

The CDR3 DNA reads TGTGCCAGCAGCCCCGGGGTAGGGAGGCCTGAAGCTTTCTTT. Protein sequence: CASSPGVGRPEAFF. V usage is TRBV7-8 and J usage is TRBJ1-1; D remains ambiguous. Looked up from germline, CDR1 is SGHVS and CDR2 is FQNEAQ. CDR3 length: 14 residues. The V and J ends lost 5 bases and 6 bases respectively, with 16 bases between them.

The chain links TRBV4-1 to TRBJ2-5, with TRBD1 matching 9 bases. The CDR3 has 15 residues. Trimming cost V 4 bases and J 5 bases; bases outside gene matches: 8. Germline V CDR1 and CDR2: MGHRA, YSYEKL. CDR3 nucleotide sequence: TGCGCCAGCAGCCTTGCCCGGACAGGGGTGGAGACCCAGTACTTC. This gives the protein CASSLARTGVETQYF.